The 5 T cell receptor beta chains in this list originate from one sample, sequenced in a study of cytomegalovirus exposure and HLA in healthy donors. It was with 60 Vbeta and 13 Jbeta primers that the PCR ran. Profiling relied on immunoSEQ multiplex PCR, and the TCRdb table lists in-frame clones only, not all of them. The sample records under 200,000 clones, around three quarters being singletons. Sequenced material: PBMCs. These receptors were collected from a woman between 45 and 60 years old in good health and CMV-seronegative.

The V and J genes are TRBV7-2 and TRBJ1-5; the D gene is possibly TRBD1 (6 bases). V was pared by 5 bases and J by 0 bases, with 17 bases between. From germline, CDR1 is SGHTA and CDR2 FQGNSA. CDR3 length equals 17 residues. CDR3 DNA sequence: TGTGCCAGCAGCCCACCACGGGCAGGGGATAGCAATCAGCCCCAGCATTTT. This gives the protein CASSPPRAGDSNQPQHF.

This clone was found a few times. J is TRBJ2-7 and V is TRBV7-9; TRBD2 aligns across 12 bases. There are 15 residues in the CDR3. From germline, CDR1 is SEHNR and CDR2 FQNEAQ (reference sequence). Trimming at V came to 4 bases and at J to 3 bases, leaving 4 bases not matched to a gene. The CDR3 sequence: CASSSLAGGVYEQYF. The CDR3 DNA is TGTGCCAGCAGCTCCCTAGCGGGAGGGGTCTACGAGCAGTACTTC. The full variable domain, completed using reference TRBV7-9 and TRBJ2-7, is DTGVSQNPRHKITKRGQNVTFRCDPISEHNRLYWYRQTLGQGPEFLTYFQNEAQLEKSRLLSDRFSAERPKGSFSTLEIQRTEQGDSAMYLCASSSLAGGVYEQYFGPGTRLTVT.

This sequence joins TRBV28 and TRBJ2-2, with 9 positions matching TRBD1. The CDR3 contains 16 residues. The germline V gene encodes CDR1 MDHEN and CDR2 SYDVKM. The V gene end was trimmed by 6 bases and the J gene end by 5 bases; junction bases not matched to a gene: 10. CDR3 amino acids: CASRPSQGAGTGELFF. CDR3 in DNA: TGTGCCAGCAGGCCCTCACAGGGGGCGGGGACCGGGGAGCTGTTTTTT.

The chain is built from TRBV5-8 and TRBJ2-3, with 14 nucleotides matching TRBD2. Germline lookup yields CDR1 SGHTS and CDR2 YDEGEE. The CDR3 is 16 amino acids. V dropped 5 bases and J dropped 5; count of bases not matched to a gene: 7. CDR3 loop: CASSRYGTSGGDTQYF. Here the CDR3 DNA reads TGTGCCAGCAGTCGCTACGGGACTAGCGGGGGAGATACGCAGTATTTT.

CDR3 coding DNA: TGTGCCAGCAGTTCGACAGGGCACGAGCAGTACTTC. It codes for CASSSTGHEQYF. The chain employs TRBV27 and TRBJ2-5, with TRBD1 matching 7 bases. The tail of the sequence fits TRBJ2-7 better, so the J call may be wrong. Germline V gene data show CDR1 as MNHEY and CDR2 as SMNVEV (reference sequence). The CDR3 sequence is 12 residues long.